The clone carrying this TCR beta chain has just one count. Its antigen is unidentified. Time point of the sample: week 23, last vaccination. Every single dose of the vaccine, 300 ug of mutant IDH1 20-mer peptide, came with topical imiquimod. The germline V gene encodes CDR1 DFQATT and CDR2 SNEGSKA (reference sequence). This CDR3 region has 11 residues. Trimming pared 2 bases from V and 9 bases from J, leaving 11 bases between. Measured with immunoSEQ multiplex PCR; TCRdb has only the in-frame clones, and not every one. The repertoire holds 20,000 to 25,000 clones, approximately 78% seen once, with roughly an eighth in the top ten. This entry belongs to a study of a mutant IDH1 vaccine in newly diagnosed glioma.

The receptor comes from a man younger than 40 with glioma. J is TRBJ2-7 and V is TRBV20-1; D perhaps matches TRBD2 (6 bases). The material sequenced was PBMCs, taken from a glioma patient whose treatment included an IDH1 peptide vaccine. The CDR3 spells CSARMGGWQYF. In DNA form, the CDR3 reads TGCAGTGCTAGAATGGGGGGATGGCAGTACTTC.